The 21 T cell receptor beta chains presented below share a single source sample, sequenced in a study of neurological immune-mediated disorders. TCRdb independently ran MiXCR on the 5' RACE reads; one entry per CDR3 protein. The sample holds 50,000 to 55,000 distinct CDR3 sequences, 3.8% seen once. Specimen: PBMCs. The origin of the receptors is a man in his 60s with multiple sclerosis.

In this sample, this clonotype turned up many times. CDR3 DNA sequence: TGTGCCAGCAGCCAAGAGTACGGTCTGGGGACCCAGTACTTC. This gives the protein CASSQEYGLGTQYF. The gene calls are TRBV3-1 and TRBJ2-5; D remains ambiguous. Germline values: CDR1 LGHDT, CDR2 YNNKEL (reference sequence). This CDR3 has 14 residues. Trimming shortened V by 0 bases and J by 7 bases, and 12 bases separated the two germline ends.

In its sample, this clonotype was seen many times. The rearrangement links TRBV6-5 to TRBJ2-1, with 7 bases aligning to TRBD2. CDR1 is MNHEY and CDR2 is SVGAGI in the germline V gene. V gave up 3 bases and J gave up 10 bases; unmatched junction bases: 12. CDR3 length: 15 residues. CDR3 residues: CASSYGGRGSMEQFF. The CDR3 DNA reads as TGTGCCAGCAGTTATGGCGGGAGAGGTTCGATGGAGCAGTTCTTC.

This clonotype was recorded many times. The chain couples TRBV14 to TRBJ1-6; D unresolved. Germline CDR1 SGHDN, CDR2 FVKESK. The V and J ends lost 1 base and 7 bases respectively, with 11 bases between them. The CDR3 is 15 amino acids. The CDR3 DNA reads as TGTGCCAGCAGCCAAGCCGAAACCCTGAATTCACCCCTCCACTTT. Protein: CASSQAETLNSPLHF.

Many counts were recorded for this clonotype. V and J are TRBV12-3 or TRBV12-4 and TRBJ1-1; D gene ambiguous. The V and J ends lost 6 bases and 3 bases respectively, with 17 bases between them. CDR3 length: 15 amino acids. The CDR3 DNA follows: TGTGCCAGCAGCCTCCGACCCCCGAGGGACACTGAAGCTTTCTTT. It translates to CASSLRPPRDTEAFF.

In its sample, this clonotype was seen many times. The rearrangement links TRBV18 to TRBJ1-5; D unresolved. Trimming removed 6 bases at V and 7 bases at J, with 13 bases between. CDR3 size: 13 residues. The germline V gene has CDR1 KGHSH and CDR2 LQKENI. The chain's CDR3 is CASSSSREQPQHF. The CDR3 DNA reads TGTGCCAGCTCTTCCTCGAGGGAACAGCCCCAGCATTTT.

This clonotype was seen repeatedly, ten times or more. The chain recombines TRBV7-3 with TRBJ2-1; 9 bases map to TRBD2. The CDR3 has 15 residues. V dropped 6 bases and J dropped 7; count of bases not matched to a gene: 10. CDR1 and CDR2 from the germline V gene are SGHTA and FQGTGA. CDR3 residues: CASSSGTSRGNEQFF. CDR3 bases: TGTGCCAGCAGTTCCGGGACTAGCCGGGGGAATGAGCAGTTCTTC.

This clonotype was recorded many times. The chain is built from TRBV5-1 and TRBJ2-1, with D tentatively TRBD1 or TRBD2 (5 bases each). Trimming stripped 2 bases from V and 6 bases from J, with 12 bases between. Germline V gene sequence: CDR1 SGHRS, CDR2 YFSETQ. The CDR3 length is 14 residues. This CDR3 is CASSLNTGGNEQFF. CDR3 nucleotide sequence: TGCGCCAGCAGCTTAAATACAGGAGGCAATGAGCAGTTCTTC.

This clonotype was found many times. The chain is built from TRBV7-2 and TRBJ2-2, with 9 bases lining up with TRBD2. This CDR3 is built from 14 residues. The junction had 2 bases not matched to a gene; V was cut back by 1 base and J by 8 bases. Germline CDR1 reads SGHTA; CDR2 reads FQGNSA. The CDR3 here is CASSLGLAAGELFF. The CDR3, as DNA: TGTGCCAGCAGCTTAGGACTAGCGGCAGGGGAGCTGTTTTTT. Full variable domain (missing parts from reference TRBV7-2 and TRBJ2-2): GAGVSQSPSNKVTEKGKDVELRCDPISGHTALYWYRQSLGQGLEFLIYFQGNSAPDKSGLPSDRFSAERTGGSVSTLTIQRTQQEDSAVYLCASSLGLAAGELFFGEGSRLTVL.

This clonotype was recorded many times. V gene TRBV24-1 combines with J gene TRBJ2-1; D is unclear. V lost 5 bases and J lost 8, with 15 bases in between. This CDR3 region has 14 residues. CDR1 is KGHDR, CDR2 SFDVKD, per germline. The CDR3 sequence: CATSGRPQYDEQFF. DNA of the CDR3: TGTGCCACCAGTGGACGGCCTCAATATGATGAGCAGTTCTTC.

This clonotype appeared many times. The CDR3 loop is CATLWNRGHGYTF. As DNA, the CDR3 is TGTGCCACCCTATGGAACAGGGGGCACGGCTACACCTTC. The rearrangement uses TRBV7-9 and TRBJ1-2, with TRBD1 matching 9 bases. The J segment lost 8 bases and the V segment lost 10 bases, leaving 11 bases of the junction unmatched. This CDR3 region has 13 residues. Germline V gene lookup returns CDR1 SEHNR and CDR2 FQNEAQ (reference sequence).

This clonotype was counted at least ten times. This chain links TRBV20-1 with TRBJ2-7; tentative D call: TRBD2 (5 bases). V was trimmed by 5 bases and J by 7 bases, leaving 18 bases between them. The germline CDR1 and CDR2 sequences are DFQATT and SNEGSKA (reference sequence). CDR3 size: 13 residues. CDR3 DNA: TGCAGTGCTGGAAGAATTGACACGGGGGAGCAGTACTTC. This gives the protein CSAGRIDTGEQYF.

This clonotype was recorded at least ten times. The chain employs TRBV6-1 and TRBJ2-3; D unclear. This CDR3 comprises 15 residues. CDR1 and CDR2 (germline): MNHNS, SASEGT. The V gene lost 5 bases and the J gene lost 1 base, with 13 bases spanning the gap. CDR3 loop: CASSFRARGTDTQYF. Written as DNA, the CDR3 is TGTGCCAGCAGTTTCCGGGCAAGGGGCACAGATACGCAGTATTTT.

This clonotype was seen at least ten times. The CDR3 region is CASSSAGAVGDEQFF. CDR3 nucleotide sequence: TGTGCCAGCAGCTCAGCGGGGGCAGTGGGCGATGAGCAGTTCTTC. The V and J genes are TRBV7-8 and TRBJ2-1; 8 nucleotides line up with TRBD2. CDR1 and CDR2 (germline): SGHVS, FQNEAQ. Trimming removed 4 bases from V and 8 bases from J; junction bases left unmatched: 10. The CDR3 totals 15 residues.

Ten or more counts support this clonotype. The chain couples TRBV5-1 to TRBJ1-6; D is unclear. Per the germline V gene, CDR1 is SGHRS and CDR2 is YFSETQ. V was clipped by 4 bases and J by 7 bases, with 12 bases between them. The CDR3 sequence is 14 residues long. The CDR3 loop reads CASSQDGKNSPLHF. CDR3 nucleotides: TGCGCCAGCAGCCAAGACGGAAAGAATTCACCCCTCCACTTT.

The V and J genes are TRBV7-3 and TRBJ1-1, with no clear D. V was shortened by 0 bases and J by 1 base, with 6 bases between the two germline ends. Germline-derived CDR1 and CDR2 are SGHTA and FQGTGA. The CDR3 totals 14 residues. CDR3 DNA: TGTGCCAGCAGCTTAACGGCCGCGAACACTGAAGCTTTCTTT. Translated: CASSLTAANTEAFF.

The chain couples TRBV12-3 or TRBV12-4 to TRBJ1-1, with 7 bases aligning to TRBD1. This CDR3 is 15 amino acids long. V shed 1 base and J 0 bases; nucleotides not matched to a gene: 2. The CDR3 loop is CASSLGGQLNTEAFF. The CDR3 DNA is TGTGCCAGCAGTTTAGGGGGACAGCTGAACACTGAAGCTTTCTTT.

This clonotype has more than one count but fewer than ten. This chain connects TRBV5-1 to TRBJ2-7, with D uncertain. The CDR3 loop spans 14 amino acids. CDR1 and CDR2 (germline): SGHRS, YFSETQ. The V and J ends lost 1 base and 0 bases respectively, with 8 bases between them. The CDR3 sequence: CASSLNVNSYEQYF. The CDR3 coding sequence is TGCGCCAGCAGCTTGAACGTGAACTCCTACGAGCAGTACTTC.

In this sample, this clonotype turned up many times. The chain is built from TRBV5-1 and TRBJ2-1; D may be TRBD2 (5 bases). V lost 4 bases to trimming and J lost 6 bases, with 14 bases between them. The CDR3 has 14 amino acids. Germline V gives CDR1 SGHRS, CDR2 YFSETQ. The CDR3 DNA is TGCGCCAGCAGCCCGACCAGAGGGATCAATGAGCAGTTCTTC. Protein: CASSPTRGINEQFF.

This clonotype was picked up a small number of times. CDR3 region: CATMDERQPQHF. The CDR3 nucleotides read TGTGCCACCATGGACGAGCGCCAACCCCAGCATTTT. J is TRBJ1-5 and V is TRBV19; no firm D call. Germline V gene sequence: CDR1 LNHDA, CDR2 SQIVND (reference sequence). CDR3 size: 12 residues. V shed 10 bases and J shed 10 bases, with 17 bases lying between them.

This clonotype has ten or more counts. The V gene is TRBV5-6, the J gene TRBJ2-7; 7 nucleotides align to TRBD1. The germline CDR1 and CDR2 sequences are SGHDT and YYEEEE. V lost 3 bases, J lost 4 bases, and 7 bases stayed unmatched. CDR3 length: 14 amino acids. CDR3: CASSWNRGPYEQYF. Here the CDR3 DNA reads TGTGCCAGCAGCTGGAACAGGGGCCCTTACGAGCAGTACTTC.

This clonotype has at least ten counts. The gene calls are TRBV29-1 and TRBJ1-1, with D perhaps matching TRBD1 (5 bases). V was trimmed by 5 bases and J by 1 base, leaving 26 bases between them. Germline lookup yields CDR1 SQVTM and CDR2 ANQGSEA. There are 18 residues in the CDR3. The CDR3 is CSVFGGSPRSAGNTEAFF. In DNA, the CDR3 is TGCAGCGTTTTTGGGGGGAGCCCTCGATCCGCGGGGAACACTGAAGCTTTCTTT.